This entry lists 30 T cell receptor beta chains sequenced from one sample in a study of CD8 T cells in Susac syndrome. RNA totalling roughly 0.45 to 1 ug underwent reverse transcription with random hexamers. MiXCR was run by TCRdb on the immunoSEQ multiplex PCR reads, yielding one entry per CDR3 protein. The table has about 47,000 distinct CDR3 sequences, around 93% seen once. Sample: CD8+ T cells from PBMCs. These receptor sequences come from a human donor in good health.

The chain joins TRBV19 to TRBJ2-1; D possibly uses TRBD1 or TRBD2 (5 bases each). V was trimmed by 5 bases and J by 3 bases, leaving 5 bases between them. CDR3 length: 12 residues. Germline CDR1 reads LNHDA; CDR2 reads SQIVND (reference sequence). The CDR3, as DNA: TGTGCCAGTAGTGGGGGCTACAATGAGCAGTTCTTC. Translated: CASSGGYNEQFF. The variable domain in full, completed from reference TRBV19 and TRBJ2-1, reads DGGITQSPKYLFRKEGQNVTLSCEQNLNHDAMYWYRQDPGQGLRLIYYSQIVNDFQKGDIAEGYSVSREKKESFPLTVTSAQKNPTAFYLCASSGGYNEQFFGPGTRLTVL.

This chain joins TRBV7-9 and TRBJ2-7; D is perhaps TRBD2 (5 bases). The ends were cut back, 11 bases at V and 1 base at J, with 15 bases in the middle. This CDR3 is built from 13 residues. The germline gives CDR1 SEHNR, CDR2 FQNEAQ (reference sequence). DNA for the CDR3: TGTGCCGGAATGGTAGCGCAGTCCTACGAGCAGTACTTC. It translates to CAGMVAQSYEQYF.

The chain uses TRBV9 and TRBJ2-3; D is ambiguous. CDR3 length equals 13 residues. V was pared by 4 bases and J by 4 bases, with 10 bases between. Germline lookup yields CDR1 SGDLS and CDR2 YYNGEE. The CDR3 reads CASSPSGPDTQYF. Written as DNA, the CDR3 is TGTGCCAGCAGCCCAAGTGGGCCAGATACGCAGTATTTT.

CDR3 sequence reads: CASSHGRGYENTIYF. As DNA, the CDR3 is TGTGCCAGCAGCCACGGGCGGGGCTACGAAAACACCATATATTTT. The rearrangement links TRBV6-5 to TRBJ1-3; perhaps TRBD1 as D (5 bases). Trimming pared 6 bases from V and 6 bases from J, leaving 18 bases between. The CDR3 covers 15 residues. Looked up from germline, CDR1 is MNHEY and CDR2 is SVGAGI.

CDR3 nucleotides: TGTGCCAGCAGCTTAGATCTGGCAGCCTACGAGCAGTACTTC. It is translated as CASSLDLAAYEQYF. The chain couples TRBV11-2 to TRBJ2-7; D unresolved. This CDR3 comprises 14 residues. The V and J ends lost 0 bases and 2 bases respectively, with 8 bases between them. The germline CDR1 and CDR2 sequences are SGHAT and FQNNGV.

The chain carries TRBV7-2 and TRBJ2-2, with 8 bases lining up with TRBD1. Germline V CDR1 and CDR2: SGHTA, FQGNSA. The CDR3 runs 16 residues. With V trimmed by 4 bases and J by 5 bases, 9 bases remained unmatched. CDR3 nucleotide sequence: TGTGCCAGCAGCTCACCCGCGTACAGGGGGACCGGGGAGCTGTTTTTT. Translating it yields CASSSPAYRGTGELFF.

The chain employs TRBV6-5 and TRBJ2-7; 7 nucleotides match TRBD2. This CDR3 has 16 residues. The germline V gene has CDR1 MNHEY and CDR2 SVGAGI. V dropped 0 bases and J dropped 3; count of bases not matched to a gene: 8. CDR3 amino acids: CASSYSPASGDYEQYF. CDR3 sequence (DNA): TGTGCCAGCAGTTACTCCCCGGCTAGCGGAGACTACGAGCAGTACTTC.

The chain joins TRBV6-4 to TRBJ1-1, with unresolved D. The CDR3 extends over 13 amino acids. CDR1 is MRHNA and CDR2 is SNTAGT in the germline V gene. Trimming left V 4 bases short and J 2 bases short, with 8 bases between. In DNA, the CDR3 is TGTGCCAGCAGTGTCGGACTTAACACTGAAGCTTTCTTT. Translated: CASSVGLNTEAFF.

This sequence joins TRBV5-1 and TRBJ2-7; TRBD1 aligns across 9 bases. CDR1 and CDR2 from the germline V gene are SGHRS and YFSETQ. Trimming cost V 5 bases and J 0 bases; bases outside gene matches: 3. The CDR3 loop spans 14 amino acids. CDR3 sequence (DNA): TGCGCCAGCAGGGAGGACAGGGGCTCCTACGAGCAGTACTTC. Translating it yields CASREDRGSYEQYF.

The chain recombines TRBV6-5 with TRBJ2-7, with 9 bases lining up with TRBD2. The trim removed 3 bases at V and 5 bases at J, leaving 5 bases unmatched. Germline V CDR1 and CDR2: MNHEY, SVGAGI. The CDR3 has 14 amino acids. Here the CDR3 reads CASSYSGSPHEQYF. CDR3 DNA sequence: TGTGCCAGCAGTTATAGCGGGAGCCCCCACGAGCAGTACTTC.

The chain's CDR3 is CASSHGAYQETQYF. The DNA of the CDR3 is TGCGCCAGCAGCCATGGGGCTTACCAAGAGACCCAGTACTTC. The chain employs TRBV4-1 and TRBJ2-5, with a possible D match to TRBD1 (5 bases). CDR1 MGHRA and CDR2 YSYEKL come from the germline V gene. Trimming removed 3 bases from V and 0 bases from J, with 8 bases in between. This CDR3 comprises 14 residues.

The DNA of the CDR3 is TGCAGTGCTCCCGGCGGGTTGAGGAACACTGAAGCTTTCTTT. Protein: CSAPGGLRNTEAFF. V usage is TRBV20-1 and J usage is TRBJ1-1; D gene ambiguous. The germline V gene encodes CDR1 DFQATT and CDR2 SNEGSKA (reference sequence). The CDR3 has 14 residues. Trimming shortened V by 5 bases and J by 1 base, and 14 bases separated the two germline ends.

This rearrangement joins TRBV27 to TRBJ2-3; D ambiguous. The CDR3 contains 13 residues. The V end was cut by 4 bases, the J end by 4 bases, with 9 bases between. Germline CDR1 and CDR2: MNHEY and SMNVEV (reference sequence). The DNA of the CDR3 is TGTGCCAGCAGTTCGATGGGCGCAGATACGCAGTATTTT. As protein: CASSSMGADTQYF.

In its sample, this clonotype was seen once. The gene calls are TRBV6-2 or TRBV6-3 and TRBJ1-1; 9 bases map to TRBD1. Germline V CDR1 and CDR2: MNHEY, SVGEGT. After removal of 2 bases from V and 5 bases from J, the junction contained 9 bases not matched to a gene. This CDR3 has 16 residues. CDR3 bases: TGTGCCAGCAGTTACCTCCGGGACAGGGTAAGGACTGAAGCTTTCTTT. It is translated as CASSYLRDRVRTEAFF.

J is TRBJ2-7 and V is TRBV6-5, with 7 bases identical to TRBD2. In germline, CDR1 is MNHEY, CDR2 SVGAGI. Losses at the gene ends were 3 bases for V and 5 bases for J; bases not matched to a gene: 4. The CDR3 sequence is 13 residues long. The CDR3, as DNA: TGTGCCAGCAGTTATCGGGAGGTGAACGAGCAGTACTTC. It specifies CASSYREVNEQYF.

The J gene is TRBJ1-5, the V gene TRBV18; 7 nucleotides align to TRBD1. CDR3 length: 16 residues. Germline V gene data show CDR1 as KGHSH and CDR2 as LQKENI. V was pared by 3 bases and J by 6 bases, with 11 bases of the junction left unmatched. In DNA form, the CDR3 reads TGTGCCAGCTCACCGGATGACAGGGCCGGCCCTCAGCCCCAGCATTTT. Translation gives CASSPDDRAGPQPQHF. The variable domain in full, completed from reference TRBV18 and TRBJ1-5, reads NAGVMQNPRHLVRRRGQEARLRCSPMKGHSHVYWYRQLPEEGLKFMVYLQKENIIDESGMPKERFSAEFPKEGPSILRIQQVVRGDSAAYFCASSPDDRAGPQPQHFGDGTRLSIL.

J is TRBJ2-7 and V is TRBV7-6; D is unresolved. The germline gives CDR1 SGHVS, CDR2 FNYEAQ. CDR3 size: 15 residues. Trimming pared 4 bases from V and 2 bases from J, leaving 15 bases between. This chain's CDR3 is CASSSHMGLAYEQYF. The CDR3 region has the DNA TGTGCCAGCAGCTCCCATATGGGTCTGGCCTACGAGCAGTACTTC. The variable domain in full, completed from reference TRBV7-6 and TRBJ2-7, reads GAGVSQSPRYKVTKRGQDVALRCDPISGHVSLYWYRQALGQGPEFLTYFNYEAQQDKSGLPNDRFSAERPEGSISTLTIQRTEQRDSAMYRCASSSHMGLAYEQYFGPGTRLTVT.

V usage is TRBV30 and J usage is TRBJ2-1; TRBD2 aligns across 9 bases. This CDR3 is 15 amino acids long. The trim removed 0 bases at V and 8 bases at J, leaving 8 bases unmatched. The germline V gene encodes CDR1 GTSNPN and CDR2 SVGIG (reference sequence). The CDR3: CAWSVSSGRSYEQFF. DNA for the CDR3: TGTGCCTGGAGTGTTTCGAGCGGGAGGAGCTATGAGCAGTTCTTC.

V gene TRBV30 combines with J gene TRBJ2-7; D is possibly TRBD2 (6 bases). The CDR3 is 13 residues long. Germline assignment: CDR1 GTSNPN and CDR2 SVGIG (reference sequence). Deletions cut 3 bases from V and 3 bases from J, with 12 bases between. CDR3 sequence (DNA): TGTGCCTGGAGGGTCGCTAGCGTCTACGAGCAGTACTTC. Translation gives CAWRVASVYEQYF.

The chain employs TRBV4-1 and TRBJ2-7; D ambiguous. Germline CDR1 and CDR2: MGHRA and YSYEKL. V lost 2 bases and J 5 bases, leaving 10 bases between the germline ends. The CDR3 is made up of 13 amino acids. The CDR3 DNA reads TGCGCCAGCAGCCAAAGGTTTACTAACGAGCAGTACTTC. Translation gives CASSQRFTNEQYF.

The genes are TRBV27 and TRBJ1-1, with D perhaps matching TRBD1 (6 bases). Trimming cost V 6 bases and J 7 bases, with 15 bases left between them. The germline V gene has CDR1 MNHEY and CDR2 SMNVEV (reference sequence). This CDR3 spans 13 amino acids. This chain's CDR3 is CASRPTGISEAFF. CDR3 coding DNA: TGTGCCAGCAGGCCTACAGGGATAAGTGAAGCTTTCTTT.

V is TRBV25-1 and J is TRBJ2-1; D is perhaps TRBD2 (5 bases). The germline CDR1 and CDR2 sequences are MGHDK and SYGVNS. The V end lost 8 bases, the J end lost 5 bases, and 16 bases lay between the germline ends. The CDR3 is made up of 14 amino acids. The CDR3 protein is CASLSPRGNNEQFF. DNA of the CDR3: TGTGCCAGCCTTAGCCCCCGGGGTAACAATGAGCAGTTCTTC.

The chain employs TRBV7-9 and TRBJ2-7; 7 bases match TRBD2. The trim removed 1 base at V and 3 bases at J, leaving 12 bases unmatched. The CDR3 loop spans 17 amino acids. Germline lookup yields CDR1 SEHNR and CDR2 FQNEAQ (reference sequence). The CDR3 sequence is CASSLESLAEKFYEQYF. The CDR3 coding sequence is TGTGCCAGCAGCTTAGAATCCCTAGCGGAAAAATTCTACGAGCAGTACTTC.

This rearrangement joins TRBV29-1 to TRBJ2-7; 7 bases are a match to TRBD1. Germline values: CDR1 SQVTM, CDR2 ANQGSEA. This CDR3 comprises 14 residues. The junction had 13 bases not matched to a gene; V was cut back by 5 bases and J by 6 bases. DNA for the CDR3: TGCAGCGTTACAGGGGTGGGCCTCCGGAGCGAGCAGTACTTC. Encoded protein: CSVTGVGLRSEQYF.

CDR3 sequence: CASSLGLAGVSGANVLTF. In DNA form, the CDR3 reads TGTGCCAGCAGCCTAGGACTAGCGGGAGTAAGCGGGGCCAACGTCCTGACTTTC. This chain links TRBV7-4 with TRBJ2-6; TRBD2 matches at 13 bases. The CDR3 contains 18 residues. Germline trimming cut 5 bases from V and 4 bases from J; bases unmatched to any gene: 8. Per the germline V gene, CDR1 is SGHVT and CDR2 is SQSDAQ.

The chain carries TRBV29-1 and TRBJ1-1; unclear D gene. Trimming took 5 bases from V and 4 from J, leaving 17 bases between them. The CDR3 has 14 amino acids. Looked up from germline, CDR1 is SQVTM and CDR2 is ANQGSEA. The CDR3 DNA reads TGCAGCGTTCAAAGAGACTCATGGGGCACTGAAGCTTTCTTT. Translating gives CSVQRDSWGTEAFF.

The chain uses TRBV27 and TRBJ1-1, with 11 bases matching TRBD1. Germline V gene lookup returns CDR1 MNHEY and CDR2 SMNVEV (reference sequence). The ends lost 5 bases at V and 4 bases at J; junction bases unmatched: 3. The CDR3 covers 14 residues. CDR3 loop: CASSLGTGGTEAFF. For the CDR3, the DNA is TGTGCCAGCAGTCTAGGGACAGGGGGCACTGAAGCTTTCTTT.

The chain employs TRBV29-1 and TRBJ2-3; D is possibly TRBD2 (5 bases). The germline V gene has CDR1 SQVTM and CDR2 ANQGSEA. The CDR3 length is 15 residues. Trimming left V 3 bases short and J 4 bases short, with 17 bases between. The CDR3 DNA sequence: TGCAGCGTTGAGGGTACCCTTCTGGACTCAGATACGCAGTATTTT. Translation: CSVEGTLLDSDTQYF.

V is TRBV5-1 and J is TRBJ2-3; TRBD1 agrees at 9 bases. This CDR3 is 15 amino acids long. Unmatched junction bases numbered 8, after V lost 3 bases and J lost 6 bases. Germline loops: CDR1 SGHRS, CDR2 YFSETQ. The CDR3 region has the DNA TGCGCCAGCAGCTCGGGACAGGGTATTGAGGATACGCAGTATTTT. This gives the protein CASSSGQGIEDTQYF.

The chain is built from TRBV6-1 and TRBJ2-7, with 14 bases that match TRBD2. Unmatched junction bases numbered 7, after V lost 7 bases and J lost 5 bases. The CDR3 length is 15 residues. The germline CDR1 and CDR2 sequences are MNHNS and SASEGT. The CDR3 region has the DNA TGTGCCAGCAAGACTAGCGGGAGGGCAGAGGACGAGCAGTACTTC. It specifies CASKTSGRAEDEQYF.